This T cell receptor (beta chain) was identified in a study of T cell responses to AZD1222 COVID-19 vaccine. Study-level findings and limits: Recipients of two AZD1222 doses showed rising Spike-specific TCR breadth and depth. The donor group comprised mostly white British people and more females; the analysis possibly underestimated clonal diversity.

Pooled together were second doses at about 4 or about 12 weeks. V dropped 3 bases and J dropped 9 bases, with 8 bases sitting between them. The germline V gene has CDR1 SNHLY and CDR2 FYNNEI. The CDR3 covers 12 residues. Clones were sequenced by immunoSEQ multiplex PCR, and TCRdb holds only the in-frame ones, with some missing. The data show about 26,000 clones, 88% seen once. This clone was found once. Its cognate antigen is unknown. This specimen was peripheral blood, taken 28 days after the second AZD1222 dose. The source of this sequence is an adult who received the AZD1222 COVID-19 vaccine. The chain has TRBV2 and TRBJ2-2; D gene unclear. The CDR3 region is CASSEWTRELFF. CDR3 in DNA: TGTGCCAGCAGTGAGTGGACCAGGGAGCTGTTTTTT.